The sequence of this TCR beta chain was determined in a study of Ad26.COV2.S vaccination and SARS-CoV-2 variants. In the study overall: Donor had been placed in the Ad26.COV2.S arm of the COV1001 trial. Ad26.COV2.S shots went into the muscle once or twice, 56 days apart. Study conclusions and caveats: Vaccinated and placebo-treated recipients had similar non-spike TCR breadth. Compared with placebo recipients, vaccine recipients had higher spike-specific TCR breadth.

V lost 2 bases and J lost 7; bases outside the gene matches: 7. The length of the CDR3 is 14 residues. Germline loops: CDR1 MNHNY, CDR2 SVGAGI (reference sequence). Documented treatment: some 20 received Ad26.COV2.S at low or high dose, single or two shots; 5 received placebo; per-sample allocation not given. The investigators took samples on day 63 after the first vaccine or placebo injection. A word on this clone: The target antigen is unknown.

Assay used: immunoSEQ multiplex PCR; TCRdb lists only in-frame clones, some missing. The data show approximately 300,000 clones, with just under 85% seen just once and 2% to 2.5% held by the top ten. The source is a person aged 18-60 years who received the Ad26.COV2.S COVID-19 vaccine or a placebo. The material was peripheral blood, obtained in a trial of Ad26.COV2.S vaccine versus placebo. This chain uses TRBV6-6 with TRBJ2-7, with TRBD1 matching over 8 bases. CDR3 loop: CASSYRRGRLEQYF. The CDR3 region has the DNA TGTGCCAGCAGTTACCGCAGGGGGCGTTTGGAGCAGTACTTC.